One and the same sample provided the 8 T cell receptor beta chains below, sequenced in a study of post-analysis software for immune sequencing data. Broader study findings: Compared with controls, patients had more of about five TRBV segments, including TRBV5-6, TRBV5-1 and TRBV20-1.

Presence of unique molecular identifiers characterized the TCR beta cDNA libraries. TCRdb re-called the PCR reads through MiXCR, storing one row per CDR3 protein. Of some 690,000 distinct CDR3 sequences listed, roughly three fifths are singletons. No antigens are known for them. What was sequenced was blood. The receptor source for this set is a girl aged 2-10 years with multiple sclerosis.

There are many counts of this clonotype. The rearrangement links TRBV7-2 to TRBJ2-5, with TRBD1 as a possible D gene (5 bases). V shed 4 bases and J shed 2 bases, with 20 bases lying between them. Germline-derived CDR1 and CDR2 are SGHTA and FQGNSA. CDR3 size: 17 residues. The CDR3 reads CASSWGPTETKQETQYF. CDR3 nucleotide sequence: TGTGCCAGCAGCTGGGGCCCCACCGAGACCAAACAAGAGACCCAGTACTTC.

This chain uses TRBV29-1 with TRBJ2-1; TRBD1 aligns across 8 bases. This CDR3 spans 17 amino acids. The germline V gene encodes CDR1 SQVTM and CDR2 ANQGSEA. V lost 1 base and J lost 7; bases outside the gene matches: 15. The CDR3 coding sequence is TGCAGCGTTGAAGGGGGGCCGGCAGGGGGCTCGGGGAATGAGCAGTTCTTC. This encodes CSVEGGPAGGSGNEQFF.

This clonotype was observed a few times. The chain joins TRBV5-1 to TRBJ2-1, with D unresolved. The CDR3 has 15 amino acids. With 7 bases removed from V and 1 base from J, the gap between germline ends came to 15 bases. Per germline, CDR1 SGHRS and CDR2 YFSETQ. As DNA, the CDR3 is TGCGCCAGCTCCGTGAAATTTGAATCCTACAATGAGCAGTTCTTC. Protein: CASSVKFESYNEQFF. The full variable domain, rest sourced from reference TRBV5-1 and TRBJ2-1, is KAGVTQTPRYLIKTRGQQVTLSCSPISGHRSVSWYQQTPGQGLQFLFEYFSETQRNKGNFPGRFSGRQFSNSRSEMNVSTLELGDSALYLCASSVKFESYNEQFFGPGTRLTVL.

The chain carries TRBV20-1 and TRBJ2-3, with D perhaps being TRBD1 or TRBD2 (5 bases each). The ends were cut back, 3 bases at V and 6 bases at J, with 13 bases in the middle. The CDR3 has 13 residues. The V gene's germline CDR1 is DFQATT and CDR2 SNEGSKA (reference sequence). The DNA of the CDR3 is TGCAGTGCTAGCTGGGGGAATTCGGATACGCAGTATTTT. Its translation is CSASWGNSDTQYF.

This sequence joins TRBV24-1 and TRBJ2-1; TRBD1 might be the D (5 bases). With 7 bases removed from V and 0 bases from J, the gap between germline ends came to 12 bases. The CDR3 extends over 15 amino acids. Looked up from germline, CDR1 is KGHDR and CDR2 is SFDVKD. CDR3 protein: CATSGRQSSYNEQFF. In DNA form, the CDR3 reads TGTGCCACCAGCGGTCGACAGAGCTCCTACAATGAGCAGTTCTTC.

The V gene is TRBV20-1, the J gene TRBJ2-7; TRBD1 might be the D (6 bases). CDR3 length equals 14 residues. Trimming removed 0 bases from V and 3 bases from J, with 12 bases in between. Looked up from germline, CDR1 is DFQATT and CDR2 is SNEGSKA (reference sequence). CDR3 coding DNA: TGCAGTGCTAGAGATGACAAACAGGGCTACGAGCAGTACTTC. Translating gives CSARDDKQGYEQYF.

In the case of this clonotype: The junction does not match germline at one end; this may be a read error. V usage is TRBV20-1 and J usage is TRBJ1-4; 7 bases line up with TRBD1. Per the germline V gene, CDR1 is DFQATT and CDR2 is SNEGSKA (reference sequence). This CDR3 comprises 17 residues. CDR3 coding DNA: TGCAGTGCCCCCGCGCAGGGGGACTACCCAACTAATGAAAAGCTGTTTTTT. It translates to CSAPAQGDYPTNEKLFF.

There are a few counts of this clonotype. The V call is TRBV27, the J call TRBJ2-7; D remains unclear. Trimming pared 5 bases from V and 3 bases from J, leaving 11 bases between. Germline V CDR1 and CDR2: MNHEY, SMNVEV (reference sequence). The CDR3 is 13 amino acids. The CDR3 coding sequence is TGTGCCAGCAGTATCGGCAGCCACTACGAGCAGTACTTC. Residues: CASSIGSHYEQYF.